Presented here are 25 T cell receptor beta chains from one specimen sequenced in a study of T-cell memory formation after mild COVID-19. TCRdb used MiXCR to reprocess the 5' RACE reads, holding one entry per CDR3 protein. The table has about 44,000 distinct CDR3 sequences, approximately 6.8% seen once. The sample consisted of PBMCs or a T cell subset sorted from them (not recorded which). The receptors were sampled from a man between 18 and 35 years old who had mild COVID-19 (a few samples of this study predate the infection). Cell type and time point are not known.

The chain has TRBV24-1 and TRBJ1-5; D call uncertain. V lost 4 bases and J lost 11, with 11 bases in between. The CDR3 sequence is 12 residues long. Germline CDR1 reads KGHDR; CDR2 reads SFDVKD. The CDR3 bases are TGTGCCACCAGTGACCCAAGTGGGACCCAGCATTTT. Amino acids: CATSDPSGTQHF.

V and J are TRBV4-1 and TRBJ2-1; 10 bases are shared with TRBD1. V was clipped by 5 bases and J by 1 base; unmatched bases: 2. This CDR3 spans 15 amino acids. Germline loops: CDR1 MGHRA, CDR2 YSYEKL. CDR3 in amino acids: CASSWTGGSYNEQFF. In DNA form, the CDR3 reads TGCGCCAGCAGCTGGACAGGGGGATCCTACAATGAGCAGTTCTTC.

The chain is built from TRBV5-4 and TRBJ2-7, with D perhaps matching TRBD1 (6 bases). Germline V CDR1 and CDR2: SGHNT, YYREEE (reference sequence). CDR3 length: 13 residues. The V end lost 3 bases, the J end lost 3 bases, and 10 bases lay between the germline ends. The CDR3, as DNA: TGTGCCAGCAGCTCCCAGGGGAACTACGAGCAGTACGTC. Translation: CASSSQGNYEQYV.

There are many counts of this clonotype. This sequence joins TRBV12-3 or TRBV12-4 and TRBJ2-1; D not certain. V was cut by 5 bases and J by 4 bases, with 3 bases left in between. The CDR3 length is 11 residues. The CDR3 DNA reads TGTGCCAGCAGTGAGTACAATGAGCAGTTCTTC. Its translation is CASSEYNEQFF.

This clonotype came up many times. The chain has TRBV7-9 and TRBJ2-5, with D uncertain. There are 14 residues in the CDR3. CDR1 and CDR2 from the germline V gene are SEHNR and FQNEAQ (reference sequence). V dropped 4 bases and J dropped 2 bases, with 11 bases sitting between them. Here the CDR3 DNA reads TGTGCCAGCAGCTATTGGGCCGTGCAAGAGACCCAGTACTTC. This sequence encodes CASSYWAVQETQYF.

Here the CDR3 DNA reads TGCGCCAGCAGCTGGGGCCATACGAACACCGGGGAGCTGTTTTTT. This sequence encodes CASSWGHTNTGELFF. The chain is built from TRBV5-1 and TRBJ2-2, with a weak D call TRBD1 (5 bases). CDR3 length: 15 amino acids. Germline V CDR1 and CDR2: SGHRS, YFSETQ. Trimming left V 3 bases short and J 0 bases short, with 9 bases between.

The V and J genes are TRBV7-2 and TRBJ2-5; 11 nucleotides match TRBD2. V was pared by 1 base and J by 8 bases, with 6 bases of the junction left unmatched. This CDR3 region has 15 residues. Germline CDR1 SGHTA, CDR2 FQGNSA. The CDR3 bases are TGTGCCAGCAGCTTAGTTAGCGGGGGGGAAGGAACCCAGTACTTC. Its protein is CASSLVSGGEGTQYF.

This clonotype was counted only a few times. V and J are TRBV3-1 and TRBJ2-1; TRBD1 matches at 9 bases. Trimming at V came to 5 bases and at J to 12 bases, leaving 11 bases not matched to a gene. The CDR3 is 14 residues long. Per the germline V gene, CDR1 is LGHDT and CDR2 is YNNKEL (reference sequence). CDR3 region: CASSMIYRGLVQFF. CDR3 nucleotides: TGTGCCAGCAGCATGATTTACAGGGGGCTTGTGCAGTTCTTC.

Here the CDR3 reads CASRPGKGSYNEQFF. The CDR3 DNA reads as TGTGCCAGCAGGCCAGGGAAAGGTTCCTACAATGAGCAGTTCTTC. This chain connects TRBV6-2 or TRBV6-3 to TRBJ2-1, with D tentatively TRBD1 (5 bases). Between the trimmed V and J ends, which lost 6 bases and 1 base, there was a span of 13 bases. The germline V gene encodes CDR1 MNHEY and CDR2 SVGEGT. The length of the CDR3 is 15 residues.

The DNA of the CDR3 is TGTGCCAGCAGCGTGGACAGGGGAGAGACCCAGTACTTC. Amino acids: CASSVDRGETQYF. The rearrangement links TRBV9 to TRBJ2-5; 9 nucleotides agree with TRBD1. The germline CDR1 and CDR2 sequences are SGDLS and YYNGEE. This CDR3 has 13 residues. V was pared by 2 bases and J by 4 bases, with 0 bases of the junction left unmatched.

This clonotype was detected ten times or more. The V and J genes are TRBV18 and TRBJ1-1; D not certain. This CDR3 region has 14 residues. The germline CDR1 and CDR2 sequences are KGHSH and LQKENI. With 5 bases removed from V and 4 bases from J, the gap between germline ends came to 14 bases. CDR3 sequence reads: CASSGLEGGTEAFF. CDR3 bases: TGTGCCAGCTCAGGCCTTGAGGGAGGCACTGAAGCTTTCTTT.

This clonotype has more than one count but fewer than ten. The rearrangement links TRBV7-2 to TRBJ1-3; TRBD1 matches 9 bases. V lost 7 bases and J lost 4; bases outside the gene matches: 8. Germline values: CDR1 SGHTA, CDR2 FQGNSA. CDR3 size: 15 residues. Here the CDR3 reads CASTLGTGRGNTIYF. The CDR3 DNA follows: TGTGCCAGCACTCTCGGGACAGGGAGAGGAAACACCATATATTTT. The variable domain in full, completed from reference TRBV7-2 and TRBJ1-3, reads GAGVSQSPSNKVTEKGKDVELRCDPISGHTALYWYRQSLGQGLEFLIYFQGNSAPDKSGLPSDRFSAERTGGSVSTLTIQRTQQEDSAVYLCASTLGTGRGNTIYFGEGSWLTVV.

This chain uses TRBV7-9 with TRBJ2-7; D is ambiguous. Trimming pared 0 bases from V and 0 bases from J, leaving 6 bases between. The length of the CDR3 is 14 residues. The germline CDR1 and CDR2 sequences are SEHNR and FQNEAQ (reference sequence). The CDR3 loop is CASSLASYSYEQYV. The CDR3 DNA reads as TGTGCCAGCAGCTTAGCGAGCTACTCCTACGAGCAGTACGTC.

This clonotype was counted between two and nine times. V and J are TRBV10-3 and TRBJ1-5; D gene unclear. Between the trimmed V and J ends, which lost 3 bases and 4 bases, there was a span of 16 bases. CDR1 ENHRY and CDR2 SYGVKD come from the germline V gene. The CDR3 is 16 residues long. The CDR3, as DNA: TGTGCCATCAGTGATAAGGCCAGGTGGGAAAATCAGCCCCAGCATTTT. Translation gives CAISDKARWENQPQHF.

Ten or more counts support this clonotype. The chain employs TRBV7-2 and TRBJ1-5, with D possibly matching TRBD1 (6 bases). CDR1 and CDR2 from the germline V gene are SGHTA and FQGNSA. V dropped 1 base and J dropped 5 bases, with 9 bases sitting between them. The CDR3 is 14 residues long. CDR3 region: CASSLVEGDQPQHF. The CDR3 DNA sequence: TGTGCCAGCAGCTTAGTTGAGGGGGATCAGCCCCAGCATTTT. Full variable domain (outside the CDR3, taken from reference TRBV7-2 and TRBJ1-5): GAGVSQSPSNKVTEKGKDVELRCDPISGHTALYWYRQSLGQGLEFLIYFQGNSAPDKSGLPSDRFSAERTGGSVSTLTIQRTQQEDSAVYLCASSLVEGDQPQHFGDGTRLSIL.

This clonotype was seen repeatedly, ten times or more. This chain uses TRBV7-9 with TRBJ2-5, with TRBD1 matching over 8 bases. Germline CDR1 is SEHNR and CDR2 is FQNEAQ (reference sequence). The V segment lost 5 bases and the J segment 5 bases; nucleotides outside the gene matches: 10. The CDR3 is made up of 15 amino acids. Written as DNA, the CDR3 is TGTGCCAGCAGCCCCGACAGGGGATTATGGGAGACCCAGTACTTC. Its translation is CASSPDRGLWETQYF.

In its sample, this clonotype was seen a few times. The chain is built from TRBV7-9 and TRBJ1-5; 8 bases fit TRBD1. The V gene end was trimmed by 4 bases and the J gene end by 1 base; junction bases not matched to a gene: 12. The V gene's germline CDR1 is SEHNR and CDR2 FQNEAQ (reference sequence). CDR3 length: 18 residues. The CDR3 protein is CASSSVPRGQRSNQPQHF. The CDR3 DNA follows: TGTGCCAGCAGCTCTGTCCCCAGGGGGCAACGGAGCAATCAGCCCCAGCATTTT. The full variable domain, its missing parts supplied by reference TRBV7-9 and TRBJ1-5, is DTGVSQNPRHKITKRGQNVTFRCDPISEHNRLYWYRQTLGQGPEFLTYFQNEAQLEKSRLLSDRFSAERPKGSFSTLEIQRTEQGDSAMYLCASSSVPRGQRSNQPQHFGDGTRLSIL.

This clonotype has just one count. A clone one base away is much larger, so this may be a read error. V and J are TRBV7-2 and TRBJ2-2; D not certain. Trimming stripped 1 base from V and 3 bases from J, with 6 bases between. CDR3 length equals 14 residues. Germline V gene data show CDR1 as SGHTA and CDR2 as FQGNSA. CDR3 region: CASSLGQYTGELFF. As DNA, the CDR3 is TGTGCCAGCAGCTTAGGGCAGTACACCGGGGAGCTGTTTTTT.

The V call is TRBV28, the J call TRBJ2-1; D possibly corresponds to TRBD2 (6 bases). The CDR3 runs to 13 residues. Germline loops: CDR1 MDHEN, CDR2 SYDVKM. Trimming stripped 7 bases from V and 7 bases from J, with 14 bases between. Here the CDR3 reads CASNEEGPNEQFF. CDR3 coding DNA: TGTGCCAGCAATGAGGAGGGCCCGAATGAGCAGTTCTTC.

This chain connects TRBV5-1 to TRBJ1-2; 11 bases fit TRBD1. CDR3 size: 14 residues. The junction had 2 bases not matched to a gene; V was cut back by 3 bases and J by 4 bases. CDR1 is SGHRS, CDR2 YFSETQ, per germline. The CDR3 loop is CASSSGTGGYGYTF. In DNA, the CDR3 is TGCGCCAGCAGCTCCGGGACAGGGGGCTATGGCTACACCTTC. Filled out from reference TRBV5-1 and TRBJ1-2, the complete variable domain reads KAGVTQTPRYLIKTRGQQVTLSCSPISGHRSVSWYQQTPGQGLQFLFEYFSETQRNKGNFPGRFSGRQFSNSRSEMNVSTLELGDSALYLCASSSGTGGYGYTFGSGTRLTVV.

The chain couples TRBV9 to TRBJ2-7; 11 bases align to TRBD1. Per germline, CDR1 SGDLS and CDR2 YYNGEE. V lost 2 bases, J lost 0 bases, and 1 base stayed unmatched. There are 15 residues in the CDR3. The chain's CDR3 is CASSVGTGGSYEQYF. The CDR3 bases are TGTGCCAGCAGCGTCGGGACAGGGGGCTCCTACGAGCAGTACTTC.

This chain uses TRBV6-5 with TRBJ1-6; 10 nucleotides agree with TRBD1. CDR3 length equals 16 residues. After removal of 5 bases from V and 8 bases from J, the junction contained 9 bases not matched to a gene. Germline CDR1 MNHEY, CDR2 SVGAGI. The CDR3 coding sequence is TGTGCCAGCAGTAAACCGGGACAGGGGAGTGATTCACCCCTCCACTTT. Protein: CASSKPGQGSDSPLHF.

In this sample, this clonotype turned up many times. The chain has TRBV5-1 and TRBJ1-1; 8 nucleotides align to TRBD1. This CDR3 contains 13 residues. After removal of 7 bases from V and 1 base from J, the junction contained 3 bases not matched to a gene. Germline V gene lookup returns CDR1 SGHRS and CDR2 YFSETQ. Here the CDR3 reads CASYRGSNTEAFF. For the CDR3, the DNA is TGCGCCAGCTACAGGGGGTCGAACACTGAAGCTTTCTTT.

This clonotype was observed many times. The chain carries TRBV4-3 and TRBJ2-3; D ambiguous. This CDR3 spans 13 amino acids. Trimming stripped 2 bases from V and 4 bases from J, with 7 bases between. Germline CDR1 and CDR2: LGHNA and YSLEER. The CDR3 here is CASSQRAADTQYF. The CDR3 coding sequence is TGCGCCAGCAGCCAACGGGCCGCAGATACGCAGTATTTT.

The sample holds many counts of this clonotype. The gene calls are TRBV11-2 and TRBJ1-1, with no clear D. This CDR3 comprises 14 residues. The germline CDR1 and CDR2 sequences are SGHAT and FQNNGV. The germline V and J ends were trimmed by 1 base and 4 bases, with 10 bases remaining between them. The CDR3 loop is CASSLGLRGTEAFF. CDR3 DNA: TGTGCCAGCAGCTTAGGGCTGCGCGGCACTGAAGCTTTCTTT.